The 26 T cell receptor beta chains below were found in one sample sequenced in a study of PD-1 blockade in classical Hodgkin lymphoma. Sequencing was performed with immunoSEQ multiplex PCR; in TCRdb, only in-frame clones are kept and a portion is missing. The sample lists roughly 30,000 clones; approximately 85% were seen once. Time point reported: cycle 4 day 1 (C4D1), after around six weeks of nivolumab. No patient escaped relapse after autologous stem cell transplantation, and brentuximab vedotin exposure varied. The sequencing here drew on peripheral blood mononuclear cells (PBMCs), taken before the fourth cycle of nivolumab. These receptors all come from a human donor with classical Hodgkin lymphoma.

J is TRBJ2-1 and V is TRBV30; D unresolved. Per the germline V gene, CDR1 is GTSNPN and CDR2 is SVGIG (reference sequence). This CDR3 has 13 residues. Trimming took off 2 bases at V and 12 bases at J, with 17 bases between the two ends. The CDR3 protein is CAWSLGFLAWQFF. CDR3 in DNA: TGTGCCTGGAGTTTAGGTTTTTTGGCCTGGCAGTTCTTC.

This clone was seen only a few times. The V gene is TRBV5-1, the J gene TRBJ2-2; D is perhaps TRBD1 (7 bases). This CDR3 contains 16 residues. The V and J ends lost 4 bases and 4 bases respectively, with 17 bases between them. Germline CDR1 reads SGHRS; CDR2 reads YFSETQ. The CDR3 reads CASSRGTADSTGELFF. As DNA, the CDR3 is TGCGCCAGCAGCCGCGGGACAGCGGACAGCACCGGGGAGCTGTTTTTT.

The chain recombines TRBV13 with TRBJ2-5; a weak D match, TRBD2 (6 bases). The CDR3 has 15 amino acids. V lost 4 bases to trimming and J lost 5 bases, with 17 bases between them. Germline V gene sequence: CDR1 PRHDT, CDR2 FYEKMQ (reference sequence). The chain's CDR3 is CASSSVAEDGETQYF. The CDR3 DNA is TGTGCCAGCAGCTCCGTAGCGGAGGACGGGGAGACCCAGTACTTC.

The genes are TRBV28 and TRBJ1-4, with D possibly matching TRBD1 (6 bases). Trimming removed 2 bases at V and 10 bases at J, with 23 bases between. The length of the CDR3 is 17 residues. The germline V gene encodes CDR1 MDHEN and CDR2 SYDVKM. The CDR3 sequence is CASSLVLADSRRGKLFF. The CDR3, as DNA: TGTGCCAGCAGTTTAGTCCTGGCGGACAGCCGACGGGGAAAACTGTTTTTT.

The chain has TRBV9 and TRBJ2-1; the match to TRBD2 covers 8 bases. V dropped 0 bases and J dropped 3; count of bases not matched to a gene: 5. The CDR3 length is 16 residues. Germline CDR1 SGDLS, CDR2 YYNGEE. CDR3 amino acids: CASSVVRREVYNEQFF. The CDR3 region has the DNA TGTGCCAGCAGCGTAGTACGGCGGGAGGTCTACAATGAGCAGTTCTTC.

The chain links TRBV6-6 to TRBJ2-7; D perhaps matches TRBD1 (6 bases). CDR1 and CDR2 (germline): MNHNY, SVGAGI (reference sequence). V lost 5 bases, J lost 3 bases, and 17 bases lay in between. The CDR3 length is 15 residues. This CDR3 reads CASSLRQGDNYEQYF. The CDR3 DNA follows: TGTGCCAGCAGTCTACGCCAAGGGGACAACTACGAGCAGTACTTC.

The V and J genes are TRBV6-1 and TRBJ1-3; 7 bases match TRBD1. J gave up 4 bases and V 3 bases, and 6 bases lay outside the gene matches. The CDR3 length is 15 residues. Germline V gives CDR1 MNHNS, CDR2 SASEGT. The CDR3 DNA follows: TGTGCCAGCAGTGAGGAAACGACAGGGGGAAACACCATATATTTT. It specifies CASSEETTGGNTIYF.

Concerning this clone: In the same sample, other DNA sequences code for this CDR3. V gene TRBV19 combines with J gene TRBJ2-7; weak D call: TRBD1 (5 bases). CDR3 length: 15 residues. Trimming took off 3 bases at V and 2 bases at J, with 14 bases between the two ends. Germline V CDR1 and CDR2: LNHDA, SQIVND (reference sequence). For the CDR3, the DNA is TGTGCCAGTAGTATTGGTTTTGGCAGGGCCTACGAGCAGTACGTC. As protein: CASSIGFGRAYEQYV.

The chain is built from TRBV6-5 and TRBJ2-1; D call uncertain. CDR1 and CDR2 from the germline V gene are MNHEY and SVGAGI. The CDR3 spans 15 residues. Trimming cost V 0 bases and J 0 bases, with 6 bases left between them. The CDR3 bases are TGTGCCAGCAGTTACTCTGGGTACTCCTACAATGAGCAGTTCTTC. Translating it yields CASSYSGYSYNEQFF.

The V call is TRBV10-3, the J call TRBJ1-4; D is unresolved. V lost 0 bases and J 3 bases, leaving 11 bases between the germline ends. This CDR3 contains 16 residues. From germline, CDR1 is ENHRY and CDR2 SYGVKD. DNA of the CDR3: TGTGCCATCAGTGAGTCCCCCCAGGAAGCTAATGAAAAACTGTTTTTT. Translation gives CAISESPQEANEKLFF.

The chain recombines TRBV27 with TRBJ2-5; 8 positions match TRBD2. Per germline, CDR1 MNHEY and CDR2 SMNVEV (reference sequence). CDR3 length equals 16 residues. Trimming at V came to 3 bases and at J to 7 bases, leaving 13 bases not matched to a gene. The DNA for the CDR3 is TGTGCCAGCAGTTTTGGAACTAGCGGCCTACAGGGGACCCAGTACTTC. The encoded protein is CASSFGTSGLQGTQYF.

V usage is TRBV9 and J usage is TRBJ2-7; no reliable D call. Between the trimmed V and J ends, which lost 2 bases and 4 bases, there was a span of 13 bases. The V gene's germline CDR1 is SGDLS and CDR2 YYNGEE. This CDR3 contains 14 residues. CDR3 region: CASSVQALGYEQYF. The DNA for the CDR3 is TGTGCCAGCAGCGTCCAAGCGCTAGGGTACGAGCAGTACTTC.

V is TRBV6-5 and J is TRBJ1-1, with a tentative D call TRBD1 (6 bases). This CDR3 region has 14 residues. The V end lost 10 bases, the J end lost 1 base, and 16 bases lay between the germline ends. Germline CDR1 is MNHEY and CDR2 is SVGAGI. The CDR3 spells CATSRDTPNTEAFF. Here the CDR3 DNA reads TGTGCCACCTCCCGGGACACCCCGAACACTGAAGCTTTCTTT.

The chain joins TRBV6-1 to TRBJ1-1, with D hard to call. The V gene lost 7 bases and the J gene lost 5 bases, with 8 bases spanning the gap. This CDR3 is 11 amino acids long. Looked up from germline, CDR1 is MNHNS and CDR2 is SASEGT. CDR3: CASIQVTEAFF. CDR3 bases: TGTGCCAGCATACAAGTGACTGAAGCTTTCTTT.

The chain combines TRBV11-2 with TRBJ2-7; no reliable D call. The CDR3 has 16 residues. Germline CDR1 reads SGHAT; CDR2 reads FQNNGV. The V and J ends lost 5 bases and 4 bases respectively, with 21 bases between them. The CDR3 DNA follows: TGTGCCAGCAGCCTGGGATCGGCGAACTCGGGTTACGAGCAGTACTTC. Its protein is CASSLGSANSGYEQYF.

The V and J genes are TRBV7-2 and TRBJ2-3; 7 positions agree with TRBD1. The CDR3 runs 16 residues. Germline CDR1 and CDR2: SGHTA and FQGNSA. V lost 6 bases and J lost 5; bases outside the gene matches: 14. CDR3 protein: CASRKGGAGGQDTQYF. CDR3 DNA: TGTGCCAGCAGAAAGGGTGGGGCAGGGGGACAAGATACGCAGTATTTT.

In the case of this clone: With only one base between it and a far larger clone, this is likely a read error. This chain connects TRBV4-2 to TRBJ2-1, with a possible D match to TRBD1 (5 bases). The CDR3 loop spans 14 amino acids. Germline V gene lookup returns CDR1 LGHNA and CDR2 YNFKEQ. Trimming took off 3 bases at V and 8 bases at J, with 14 bases between the two ends. CDR3 bases: TGTGCCAGCAGCCAGGAATCAAGGGGCTATGAGCAGTTCTTC. Translation gives CASSQESRGYEQFF.

The chain links TRBV2 to TRBJ1-2; unclear D gene. The length of the CDR3 is 14 residues. Germline CDR1 is SNHLY and CDR2 is FYNNEI. The V and J ends lost 1 base and 3 bases respectively, with 9 bases between them. The CDR3 loop reads CASSEGASDYGYTF. In nucleotides, the CDR3 is TGTGCCAGCAGTGAAGGTGCGAGCGACTATGGCTACACCTTC.

The genes are TRBV4-2 and TRBJ2-7; TRBD1 might be the D (6 bases). Germline V gene sequence: CDR1 LGHNA, CDR2 YNFKEQ. The germline V and J ends were trimmed by 3 bases and 0 bases, with 6 bases remaining between them. The CDR3 is 13 residues long. CDR3 region: CASSQGHSYEQYF. In nucleotides, the CDR3 is TGTGCCAGCAGCCAGGGACACTCCTACGAGCAGTACTTC.

This clone was seen a few times. The V call is TRBV10-3, the J call TRBJ2-2, with D possibly being TRBD1 (6 bases). The germline gives CDR1 ENHRY, CDR2 SYGVKD. This CDR3 spans 14 amino acids. V was cut by 3 bases and J by 1 base, with 6 bases left in between. DNA of the CDR3: TGTGCCATCAGTGACAGGGGGAACACCGGGGAGCTGTTTTTT. Translation: CAISDRGNTGELFF.

J is TRBJ2-5 and V is TRBV27; TRBD2 matches 11 bases. Trimming cost V 7 bases and J 3 bases; bases outside gene matches: 1. There are 13 residues in the CDR3. CDR1 and CDR2 (germline): MNHEY, SMNVEV (reference sequence). For the CDR3, the DNA is TGTGCCAGCAAACTAGCGGGAGAAGAGACCCAGTACTTC. Translation gives CASKLAGEETQYF.

The CDR3 is CASSLVRLAGRNTGELFF. Written as DNA, the CDR3 is TGTGCCAGCAGCTTAGTTCGTCTGGCGGGGCGGAACACCGGGGAGCTGTTTTTT. This sequence joins TRBV7-9 and TRBJ2-2, with TRBD2 as a possible D gene (6 bases). V gave up 1 base and J gave up 1 base, with 16 bases separating them. CDR3 length equals 18 residues. Germline V lookup: CDR1 SEHNR, CDR2 FQNEAQ (reference sequence).

CDR3 in amino acids: CASSNRGRGNQPQHF. CDR3 nucleotides: TGTGCCAGTAGTAACAGGGGGCGCGGCAATCAGCCCCAGCATTTT. The chain recombines TRBV19 with TRBJ1-5; 9 bases fit TRBD1. This CDR3 is 15 amino acids long. J lost 2 bases, V lost 4 bases, and 3 bases had no gene match. Germline loops: CDR1 LNHDA, CDR2 SQIVND (reference sequence).

This clone was recorded only once. The chain is built from TRBV7-2 and TRBJ2-3; D is possibly TRBD1 (6 bases). The CDR3 is 15 amino acids. Trimming left V 3 bases short and J 1 base short, with 11 bases between. Germline-derived CDR1 and CDR2 are SGHTA and FQGNSA. CDR3 protein: CASSLLPGGTDTQYF. The CDR3 nucleotides read TGTGCCAGCAGCTTGCTCCCAGGGGGCACAGATACGCAGTATTTT.

The chain links TRBV5-1 to TRBJ2-7, with D possibly matching TRBD2 (6 bases). This CDR3 is 15 amino acids long. From germline, CDR1 is SGHRS and CDR2 YFSETQ. Trimming stripped 4 bases from V and 3 bases from J, with 17 bases between. Here the CDR3 DNA reads TGCGCCAGCAGCCCCACGGGGGAGCCCTTCTACGAGCAGTACGTC. Residues: CASSPTGEPFYEQYV.

In DNA form, the CDR3 reads TGTGCCAGCAGTGAAAGGGGCGGCGTCGCGAACACCGGGGAGCTGTTTTTT. Translated, it gives CASSERGGVANTGELFF. The chain has TRBV2 and TRBJ2-2; weak D call: TRBD1 (5 bases). V lost 2 bases, J lost 0 bases, and 13 bases lay in between. CDR3 size: 17 residues. Germline assignment: CDR1 SNHLY and CDR2 FYNNEI.